Presented here are 31 T cell receptor beta chains from one specimen sequenced in a study of identical twins (TCRdb year 2016). Libraries were made using 5' RACE. The instrument was an Illumina HiSeq 2000. The public reads were quality trimmed at Q25 with fastp and then assembled into clones with MiXCR by TCRdb, keeping productive beta chains. Duplicate CDR3 protein sequences are folded into a single record with the most common DNA and genes. The sample has 400,000 to 500,000 distinct CDR3 sequences on record, roughly an eighth of them singletons. Around 0.98% of the sample lies in the top ten. A further study also used this sample, focusing on yellow fever vaccine responses in identical twins.

The material sequenced was CD4+ T cells sorted from blood. The receptors shown here come from a woman between 18 and 29 years old in good health.

DNA of the CDR3: TGTGCCAGCAGCGAGGGAGGGGAGCGGGGGGCCGTGACAGATACGCAGTATTTT. Amino acids: CASSEGGERGAVTDTQYF. The chain combines TRBV28 with TRBJ2-3; 9 nucleotides match TRBD2. V shed 6 bases and J 3 bases; nucleotides not matched to a gene: 16. The CDR3 has 18 amino acids. Germline V gene sequence: CDR1 MDHEN, CDR2 SYDVKM.

This clonotype was recorded a few times. The chain couples TRBV15 to TRBJ2-1, with TRBD2 matching over 8 bases. V gave up 1 base and J gave up 7 bases; unmatched junction bases: 3. The CDR3 covers 14 residues. The V gene's germline CDR1 is LNHNV and CDR2 YYDKDF (reference sequence). The CDR3 coding sequence is TGTGCCACCAGCAGAGCGGGAGGGCTTAATGAGCAGTTCTTC. It translates to CATSRAGGLNEQFF.

This chain connects TRBV11-3 to TRBJ2-1; 8 bases are a match to TRBD2. V dropped 5 bases and J dropped 2; count of bases not matched to a gene: 8. The CDR3 covers 16 residues. Germline V gene data show CDR1 as SGHNT and CDR2 as YENEEA. The CDR3 is CASSKGGRGAYNEQFF. The CDR3 nucleotides read TGTGCCAGCAGCAAAGGGGGGCGGGGGGCCTACAATGAGCAGTTCTTC.

The chain couples TRBV3-1 to TRBJ2-7, with no clear D. CDR3 length: 12 residues. V lost 1 base and J lost 7, with 8 bases in between. The germline gives CDR1 LGHDT, CDR2 YNNKEL (reference sequence). Written as DNA, the CDR3 is TGTGCCAGCAGCCAAGGAGAGCATGAGCAGTACTTC. Translated, it gives CASSQGEHEQYF.

The rearrangement links TRBV5-1 to TRBJ2-2; possibly TRBD1 or TRBD2 for D (6 bases each). CDR1 and CDR2 from the germline V gene are SGHRS and YFSETQ. The CDR3 totals 14 residues. Trimming took off 1 base at V and 6 bases at J, with 10 bases between the two ends. CDR3 DNA: TGCGCCAGCAGCTTGAGGGGGGACGCCGGGGAGCTGTTTTTT. It translates to CASSLRGDAGELFF.

This clonotype turned up a few times. This may come from a read error, since a much larger clone is one base off. The genes are TRBV18 and TRBJ2-7; D is uncertain. The CDR3 consists of 14 residues. Trimming pared 5 bases from V and 0 bases from J, leaving 11 bases between. Per germline, CDR1 KGHSH and CDR2 LQKENI. The CDR3 DNA follows: TGTGCCAGCTCAGTGGTTGGTTTCTCCTACGAGCAGTACTTC. Translation: CASSVVGFSYEQYF.

The sample holds many counts of this clonotype. The rearrangement joins TRBV12-3 or TRBV12-4 to TRBJ2-2; the match to TRBD2 covers 13 bases. This CDR3 region has 17 residues. V lost 2 bases, J lost 4 bases, and 4 bases stayed unmatched. The CDR3 spells CASSLWTSGGPTGELFF. The DNA for the CDR3 is TGTGCCAGCAGTTTATGGACTAGCGGGGGACCCACCGGGGAGCTGTTTTTT.

This clonotype was picked up a small number of times. The V gene is TRBV7-9, the J gene TRBJ2-5; 8 bases align to TRBD1. The junction had 8 bases not matched to a gene; V was cut back by 5 bases and J by 3 bases. Germline V CDR1 and CDR2: SEHNR, FQNEAQ (reference sequence). The CDR3 runs to 15 residues. Here the CDR3 DNA reads TGTGCCAGCAGCCCCAGGGGACAGGTGAAAGAGACCCAGTACTTC. This sequence encodes CASSPRGQVKETQYF.

This clonotype was observed a few times. The rearrangement uses TRBV28 and TRBJ1-3; D remains ambiguous. The germline V and J ends were trimmed by 5 bases and 3 bases, with 14 bases remaining between them. The germline V gene has CDR1 MDHEN and CDR2 SYDVKM. The CDR3 loop spans 15 amino acids. The CDR3 DNA reads as TGTGCCAGCAGTCCGACGGGGAAAGTTGGAAACACCATATATTTT. It codes for CASSPTGKVGNTIYF.

This chain joins TRBV5-1 and TRBJ1-5; D call uncertain. The CDR3 extends over 15 amino acids. V was trimmed by 0 bases and J by 3 bases, leaving 10 bases between them. Germline loops: CDR1 SGHRS, CDR2 YFSETQ. The CDR3 loop is CASSLGTSPNQPQHF. As DNA, the CDR3 is TGCGCCAGCAGCTTGGGTACAAGTCCCAATCAGCCCCAGCATTTT.

As for this clonotype: This may stem from a read error, because a much larger clone lies one nucleotide away. The CDR3 region has the DNA TGTGCCGGCAGCTTATCACAGGGCCAAGAGACCCAGTACTTC. Translating it yields CAGSLSQGQETQYF. The rearrangement uses TRBV5-5 and TRBJ2-5, with a tentative D call TRBD1 (6 bases). The CDR3 consists of 14 residues. Germline CDR1 SGHKS, CDR2 YYEKEE (reference sequence).

This clonotype showed up many times. The genes are TRBV18 and TRBJ2-1; 11 nucleotides agree with TRBD1. The CDR3 is 15 residues long. The germline V gene has CDR1 KGHSH and CDR2 LQKENI. J was trimmed by 6 bases and V by 5 bases; bases with no gene match: 6. The CDR3 region has the DNA TGTGCCAGCTCAACGATGGGACAGGGGGTCAATGAGCAGTTCTTC. This sequence encodes CASSTMGQGVNEQFF.

The CDR3 region is CSAGTGSGNTIYF. The CDR3 DNA reads TGCAGTGCTGGGACAGGGTCTGGAAACACCATATATTTT. V is TRBV20-1 and J is TRBJ1-3; 9 positions agree with TRBD1. The V and J ends lost 5 bases and 1 base, in that order; junction bases with no gene match: 0. Germline assignment: CDR1 DFQATT and CDR2 SNEGSKA (reference sequence). CDR3 length: 13 amino acids.

This clonotype has a handful of counts. The genes are TRBV4-2 and TRBJ2-7; D possibly corresponds to TRBD2 (5 bases). This CDR3 is built from 17 residues. Trimming stripped 1 base from V and 2 bases from J, with 18 bases between. Germline CDR1 and CDR2: LGHNA and YNFKEQ. CDR3 bases: TGTGCCAGCAGCCAAGCCCCTCTGAATCGGGGTACCTACGAGCAGTACTTC. It specifies CASSQAPLNRGTYEQYF.

This clonotype has ten or more counts. V is TRBV20-1 and J is TRBJ2-1, with 14 bases that match TRBD2. Trimming cost V 7 bases and J 1 base; bases outside gene matches: 9. This CDR3 contains 17 residues. Germline loops: CDR1 DFQATT, CDR2 SNEGSKA (reference sequence). CDR3 region: CSVLGTSGRGSYNEQFF. DNA for the CDR3: TGCAGTGTCCTAGGGACTAGCGGGAGAGGGTCCTACAATGAGCAGTTCTTC.

This clonotype was counted only a few times. The gene calls are TRBV12-3 or TRBV12-4 and TRBJ1-4; the D is unclear. The CDR3 is 11 amino acids. Trimming shortened V by 2 bases and J by 8 bases, and 3 bases separated the two germline ends. In DNA, the CDR3 is TGTGCCAGCAGTTTAATGGAAAAACTGTTTTTT. Protein product: CASSLMEKLFF.

This clonotype was recorded at least ten times. This rearrangement joins TRBV24-1 to TRBJ1-5, with 7 positions matching TRBD1. Trimming at V came to 3 bases and at J to 5 bases, leaving 6 bases not matched to a gene. This CDR3 has 15 residues. Germline values: CDR1 KGHDR, CDR2 SFDVKD. This CDR3 reads CATSDPRQGHQPQHF. The CDR3, as DNA: TGTGCCACCAGTGATCCTCGACAGGGCCATCAGCCCCAGCATTTT.

CDR3 residues: CASSPPVAGTSNQPQHF. In nucleotides, the CDR3 is TGTGCCAGCTCACCACCCGTTGCGGGGACTAGCAATCAGCCCCAGCATTTT. The chain is built from TRBV18 and TRBJ1-5; possible D gene TRBD1, 5 bases. Trimming removed 0 bases from V and 0 bases from J, with 12 bases in between. The CDR3 covers 17 residues. In germline, CDR1 is KGHSH, CDR2 LQKENI.

This clonotype was picked up a small number of times. This sequence joins TRBV20-1 and TRBJ2-3; D possibly uses TRBD1 or TRBD2 (6 bases each). V lost 2 bases to trimming and J lost 4 bases, with 16 bases between them. The CDR3 has 15 amino acids. CDR1 DFQATT and CDR2 SNEGSKA come from the germline V gene (reference sequence). The CDR3 loop reads CSARSTEGGPDTQYF. CDR3 coding DNA: TGCAGTGCTAGATCAACCGAGGGGGGCCCAGATACGCAGTATTTT.

The chain combines TRBV18 with TRBJ2-1, with D possibly TRBD1 on 5 matching bases. With 2 bases removed from V and 4 bases from J, the gap between germline ends came to 12 bases. Germline V lookup: CDR1 KGHSH, CDR2 LQKENI. The CDR3 runs to 15 residues. The CDR3, as DNA: TGTGCCAGCTCACCAATCCAGGGCGCGTACAATGAGCAGTTCTTC. Residues: CASSPIQGAYNEQFF.

Many counts were recorded for this clonotype. The chain joins TRBV5-1 to TRBJ2-7; a weak D match, TRBD1 (6 bases). Trimming removed 4 bases at V and 3 bases at J, with 11 bases between. CDR1 SGHRS and CDR2 YFSETQ come from the germline V gene. This CDR3 has 13 residues. The CDR3 DNA reads TGCGCCAGCAGCCCCAGGGGAAACTACGAGCAGTACTTC. Its protein product is CASSPRGNYEQYF.

In its sample, this clonotype was seen a few times. The CDR3 DNA follows: TGTGCCAGCAGCCAAGATTGGGCCGCTACACTTCAGTACTTC. It specifies CASSQDWAATLQYF. The chain couples TRBV3-1 to TRBJ2-4, with D hard to call. The CDR3 is 14 residues long. V lost 0 bases and J 11 bases, leaving 14 bases between the germline ends. The germline CDR1 and CDR2 sequences are LGHDT and YNNKEL (reference sequence).

This clonotype was seen at least ten times. The chain couples TRBV2 to TRBJ2-2; tentative D call: TRBD1 (6 bases). This CDR3 contains 16 residues. Trimming removed 5 bases at V and 1 base at J, with 14 bases between. The germline CDR1 and CDR2 sequences are SNHLY and FYNNEI. CDR3 loop: CASSWPATGNTGELFF. The DNA for the CDR3 is TGTGCCAGCAGTTGGCCCGCGACAGGGAACACCGGGGAGCTGTTTTTT.

This chain connects TRBV6-2 or TRBV6-3 to TRBJ2-1; D is unclear. Germline V CDR1 and CDR2: MNHEY, SVGEGT. The V gene lost 4 bases and the J gene lost 6 bases, with 7 bases spanning the gap. The CDR3 consists of 12 residues. The CDR3 region is CASSSRFNEQFF. CDR3 coding DNA: TGTGCCAGCAGTTCCCGCTTCAATGAGCAGTTCTTC.

This clonotype has a count of ten or more. V and J are TRBV6-5 and TRBJ2-3; tentatively, D is TRBD2 (6 bases). This CDR3 is 16 amino acids long. Germline-derived CDR1 and CDR2 are MNHEY and SVGAGI. With 2 bases removed from V and 1 base from J, the gap between germline ends came to 13 bases. DNA for the CDR3: TGTGCCAGCAGTTACCCCTCGGGGGACGGCACAGATACGCAGTATTTT. Amino acids: CASSYPSGDGTDTQYF.

The chain is built from TRBV20-1 and TRBJ2-3, with no clear D. Per the germline V gene, CDR1 is DFQATT and CDR2 is SNEGSKA (reference sequence). This CDR3 has 13 residues. V gave up 5 bases and J gave up 0 bases, with 9 bases separating them. CDR3 coding DNA: TGCAGTGCTCTTGCGACCAGCACAGATACGCAGTATTTT. Its translation is CSALATSTDTQYF.

Ten or more counts support this clonotype. The V and J genes are TRBV7-8 and TRBJ1-2; D may be TRBD1 (5 bases). This CDR3 contains 14 residues. Per germline, CDR1 SGHVS and CDR2 FQNEAQ. With 0 bases removed from V and 5 bases from J, the gap between germline ends came to 10 bases. CDR3 amino acids: CASSLAQDPYGYTF. In DNA form, the CDR3 reads TGTGCCAGCAGCTTAGCACAGGATCCATATGGCTACACCTTC.

This clonotype was observed at least ten times. The chain carries TRBV5-1 and TRBJ2-3; 7 bases are a match to TRBD2. Germline values: CDR1 SGHRS, CDR2 YFSETQ. V gave up 3 bases and J gave up 1 base; unmatched junction bases: 5. The CDR3 totals 15 residues. CDR3 coding DNA: TGCGCCAGCAGCTGGGAGGGTTTTCGCACAGATACGCAGTATTTT. This codes for CASSWEGFRTDTQYF.

The genes are TRBV9 and TRBJ2-7; D tentatively reads TRBD1 or TRBD2 (5 bases each). The CDR3 totals 11 residues. V was clipped by 4 bases and J by 6 bases, with 8 bases between them. Germline CDR1 is SGDLS and CDR2 is YYNGEE. CDR3 coding DNA: TGTGCCAGCAGCCGAGGGGTCGAGCAGTACTTC. Its translation: CASSRGVEQYF.

J is TRBJ1-6 and V is TRBV9; tentatively, D is TRBD1 (6 bases). Germline CDR1 is SGDLS and CDR2 is YYNGEE. The CDR3 is 16 amino acids. V shed 1 base and J shed 0 bases, with 8 bases lying between them. The CDR3 loop reads CASSVKGDSYNSPLHF. For the CDR3, the DNA is TGTGCCAGCAGCGTAAAGGGGGACTCCTATAATTCACCCCTCCACTTT.

This clonotype was observed a few times. The rearrangement joins TRBV20-1 to TRBJ2-1; D possibly corresponds to TRBD1 (6 bases). V was trimmed by 6 bases and J by 7 bases, leaving 25 bases between them. The length of the CDR3 is 16 residues. Germline V CDR1 and CDR2: DFQATT, SNEGSKA (reference sequence). Written as DNA, the CDR3 is TGCAGTGCCCCCTGGCGGATGACAGGTTTGAGGAATGAGCAGTTCTTC. Translating it yields CSAPWRMTGLRNEQFF.